What follows are 26 T cell receptor beta chains derived from one specimen sequenced in a study of identical twins. Via MiXCR, TCRdb re-called the 5' RACE reads, giving one row per CDR3 protein. Here the sample spans about 210,000 distinct CDR3 sequences, around 10% being singletons. The sample consisted of memory (CD45RO+) T cells sorted from blood. These receptors were obtained from a woman between 18 and 29 years old in good health.

The chain is built from TRBV4-1 and TRBJ1-5; no reliable D call. CDR3 length equals 14 residues. V was cut by 3 bases and J by 1 base, with 7 bases left in between. Per the germline V gene, CDR1 is MGHRA and CDR2 is YSYEKL. The CDR3 sequence is CASSQVLSNQPQHF. DNA for the CDR3: TGCGCCAGCAGCCAGGTTTTAAGCAATCAGCCCCAGCATTTT.

The rearrangement joins TRBV9 to TRBJ2-1, with TRBD2 identical over 10 bases. Per germline, CDR1 SGDLS and CDR2 YYNGEE. The V segment lost 2 bases and the J segment 5 bases; nucleotides outside the gene matches: 4. The CDR3 length is 15 residues. CDR3 loop: CASSVLAGAHNEQFF. The CDR3 coding sequence is TGTGCCAGCAGCGTTCTAGCGGGGGCCCACAATGAGCAGTTCTTC. Using reference TRBV9 and TRBJ2-1 for the parts outside the CDR3, the full variable domain is DSGVTQTPKHLITATGQRVTLRCSPRSGDLSVYWYQQSLDQGLQFLIQYYNGEERAKGNILERFSAQQFPDLHSELNLSSLELGDSALYFCASSVLAGAHNEQFFGPGTRLTVL.

This chain connects TRBV5-4 to TRBJ2-5; D tentatively fits TRBD1 or TRBD2 (6 bases each). CDR1 and CDR2 from the germline V gene are SGHNT and YYREEE (reference sequence). Between the trimmed V and J ends, which lost 0 bases and 4 bases, there was a span of 19 bases. This CDR3 contains 17 residues. The chain's CDR3 is CASSLEAVAEGVETQYF. CDR3 coding DNA: TGTGCCAGCAGCTTGGAGGCGGTAGCGGAGGGGGTAGAGACCCAGTACTTC.

This chain connects TRBV7-2 to TRBJ2-7; D may be TRBD1 or TRBD2 (5 bases each). CDR1 and CDR2 (germline): SGHTA, FQGNSA. Trimming removed 5 bases at V and 9 bases at J, with 17 bases between. The CDR3 contains 13 residues. The CDR3 DNA follows: TGTGCCAGCAGCGGATCCCCGAGAGGGGTGCAGTACTTC. It specifies CASSGSPRGVQYF.

This clonotype was observed many times. This chain connects TRBV18 to TRBJ1-2, with D tentatively TRBD1 (5 bases). Trimming shortened V by 3 bases and J by 4 bases, and 15 bases separated the two germline ends. Germline CDR1 KGHSH, CDR2 LQKENI. The CDR3 consists of 15 residues. The CDR3 region is CASSPETSGLYGYTF. In DNA, the CDR3 is TGTGCCAGCTCACCTGAAACATCAGGGCTCTATGGCTACACCTTC.

The chain recombines TRBV13 with TRBJ1-4, with no clear D. CDR3 size: 15 residues. V lost 3 bases to trimming and J lost 7 bases, with 15 bases between them. Looked up from germline, CDR1 is PRHDT and CDR2 is FYEKMQ (reference sequence). CDR3 amino acids: CASSLYAGWGEKLFF. The CDR3 DNA reads as TGTGCCAGCAGCTTGTATGCTGGGTGGGGTGAAAAACTGTTTTTT.

This clonotype was found a few times. This rearrangement joins TRBV24-1 to TRBJ2-2; the match to TRBD2 covers 12 bases. The CDR3 has 17 residues. The junction had 2 bases not matched to a gene; V was cut back by 3 bases and J by 1 base. CDR1 and CDR2 (germline): KGHDR, SFDVKD. Written as DNA, the CDR3 is TGTGCCACCAGTGATGGGACTAGCGGGTGGAACACCGGGGAGCTGTTTTTT. Translating it yields CATSDGTSGWNTGELFF.

In its sample, this clonotype was seen a few times. The chain uses TRBV19 and TRBJ1-2, with 8 bases that match TRBD1. The CDR3 is 15 residues long. The V gene's germline CDR1 is LNHDA and CDR2 SQIVND (reference sequence). J lost 4 bases, V lost 2 bases, and 6 bases had no gene match. The CDR3 protein is CASSIIGQGSYGYTF. The CDR3 nucleotides read TGTGCCAGTAGTATAATCGGACAGGGATCCTATGGCTACACCTTC.

At least ten counts were recorded for this clonotype. V usage is TRBV28 and J usage is TRBJ1-3; D gene ambiguous. Germline assignment: CDR1 MDHEN and CDR2 SYDVKM. This CDR3 has 12 amino acids. V gave up 3 bases and J gave up 4 bases, with 4 bases separating them. CDR3 region: CASSLTGNTIYF. The CDR3, as DNA: TGTGCCAGCAGTTTGACCGGAAACACCATATATTTT.

The chain has TRBV29-1 and TRBJ1-2; no clear D. Germline lookup yields CDR1 SQVTM and CDR2 ANQGSEA. V was shortened by 6 bases and J by 4 bases, with 6 bases between the two germline ends. The CDR3 spans 10 residues. CDR3 in DNA: TGCAGCGTAGGGATCTATGGCTACACCTTC. It translates to CSVGIYGYTF.

V gene TRBV20-1 combines with J gene TRBJ2-1; a weak D match, TRBD2 (6 bases). Germline CDR1 reads DFQATT; CDR2 reads SNEGSKA (reference sequence). CDR3 length: 15 amino acids. Trimming stripped 6 bases from V and 5 bases from J, with 20 bases between. DNA of the CDR3: TGCAGTGCAGGTCGACTAGTACACTTGGACAATGAGCAGTTCTTC. It specifies CSAGRLVHLDNEQFF.

In its sample, this clonotype was seen a few times. J is TRBJ2-1 and V is TRBV11-3; the D gene is possibly TRBD1 (6 bases). The CDR3 has 13 residues. V dropped 5 bases and J dropped 6 bases, with 11 bases sitting between them. Germline V gives CDR1 SGHNT, CDR2 YENEEA. In nucleotides, the CDR3 is TGTGCCAGCAGCGCCGTGACAGGCAATGAGCAGTTCTTC. This codes for CASSAVTGNEQFF.

This clonotype was seen a few times. The chain combines TRBV11-3 with TRBJ2-1; TRBD2 matches at 7 bases. The CDR3 contains 17 residues. V trimming: 1 base; J trimming: 4 bases; junction bases outside the gene matches: 10. Germline CDR1 reads SGHNT; CDR2 reads YENEEA. CDR3 nucleotides: TGTGCCAGCAGCTTAGGGATAGCGGGTACCCTTTACAATGAGCAGTTCTTC. It codes for CASSLGIAGTLYNEQFF.

There are many counts of this clonotype. The chain recombines TRBV6-5 with TRBJ2-2; D unresolved. This CDR3 contains 12 residues. V was cut by 2 bases and J by 6 bases, with 4 bases left in between. Germline V gene data show CDR1 as MNHEY and CDR2 as SVGAGI. The CDR3 DNA follows: TGTGCCAGCAGTTACGCAGCCGGGGAGCTGTTTTTT. Its protein is CASSYAAGELFF.

This clonotype has a handful of counts. The rearrangement uses TRBV21-1 and TRBJ1-5; TRBD1 reflects the table's D call only, with no check against the DNA. TRBV21-1 is an annotated pseudogene. CDR3 length: 18 amino acids. CDR3 coding DNA: TGTGCCAGCAAGAACGGGGCTCGGGACAGGGATAGCAATCAGCCCCAGCATTTT. Amino acids: CASKNGARDRDSNQPQHF.

CDR3 amino acids: CASSLGPTSGPYNEQFF. The CDR3 DNA reads TGCGCCAGCAGCTTGGGCCCGACTAGCGGACCCTACAATGAGCAGTTCTTC. The chain carries TRBV5-1 and TRBJ2-1; 9 nucleotides align to TRBD2. The J segment lost 2 bases and the V segment lost 0 bases, leaving 6 bases of the junction unmatched. CDR3 length: 17 residues. CDR1 is SGHRS and CDR2 is YFSETQ in the germline V gene.

CDR3: CASSSRLGHSTNGYTF. Here the CDR3 DNA reads TGTGCCAGCAGCTCCCGCCTGGGACACTCTACGAATGGCTACACCTTC. The rearrangement links TRBV7-9 to TRBJ1-2; D is possibly TRBD1 (6 bases). The CDR3 covers 16 residues. V lost 4 bases, J lost 6 bases, and 21 bases lay in between. CDR1 is SEHNR and CDR2 is FQNEAQ in the germline V gene (reference sequence).

The chain has TRBV6-2 or TRBV6-3 and TRBJ1-5; 8 bases map to TRBD1. CDR1 and CDR2 (germline): MNHEY, SVGEGT. This CDR3 has 15 amino acids. V lost 5 bases to trimming and J lost 3 bases; unmatched junction nucleotides: 6. CDR3 in DNA: TGTGCCAGCAGTAGACGGACAGGGCTCAATCAGCCCCAGCATTTT. As protein: CASSRRTGLNQPQHF.

The rearrangement joins TRBV6-2 or TRBV6-3 to TRBJ2-7; 9 bases map to TRBD2. CDR3 length equals 15 residues. Germline loops: CDR1 MNHEY, CDR2 SVGEGT. V dropped 3 bases and J dropped 0; count of bases not matched to a gene: 3. The CDR3 region is CASSYSGSSSYEQYF. The CDR3, as DNA: TGTGCCAGCAGTTATAGCGGGAGTAGCTCCTACGAGCAGTACTTC.

This clonotype was seen many times. The CDR3 region has the DNA TGTGCCACCAGCAGAGATTCCAGTCGCGACCCTCGGTATGGCTACACCTTC. This codes for CATSRDSSRDPRYGYTF. The chain is built from TRBV15 and TRBJ1-2; D is unresolved. This CDR3 comprises 17 residues. V lost 0 bases to trimming and J lost 5 bases, with 19 bases between them. Germline values: CDR1 LNHNV, CDR2 YYDKDF (reference sequence). Based on the CDR3 plus reference TRBV15 and TRBJ1-2, the full variable domain is DAMVIQNPRYQVTQFGKPVTLSCSQTLNHNVMYWYQQKSSQAPKLLFHYYDKDFNNEADTPDNFQSRRPNTSFCFLDIRSPGLGDTAMYLCATSRDSSRDPRYGYTFGSGTRLTVV.

This clonotype was counted only a few times. The CDR3 loop reads CASSPRLAGGLADTQYF. CDR3 in DNA: TGTGCCAGCAGCCCTCGACTAGCGGGGGGGTTAGCGGATACGCAGTATTTT. The chain links TRBV7-2 to TRBJ2-3; the match to TRBD2 covers 14 bases. CDR1 is SGHTA and CDR2 is FQGNSA in the germline V gene. This CDR3 comprises 17 residues. Trimming cost V 5 bases and J 6 bases; bases outside gene matches: 10.

Ten or more counts support this clonotype. The chain has TRBV29-1 and TRBJ1-3; a possible D gene is TRBD1 (5 bases). V was trimmed by 6 bases and J by 4 bases, leaving 13 bases between them. In germline, CDR1 is SQVTM, CDR2 ANQGSEA. CDR3 length: 13 amino acids. The CDR3 sequence: CSVSGTSGNTIYF. The DNA for the CDR3 is TGCAGCGTATCCGGGACGTCCGGAAACACCATATATTTT.

The J gene is TRBJ2-7, the V gene TRBV5-6; possibly TRBD1 for D (6 bases). The germline gives CDR1 SGHDT, CDR2 YYEEEE. The V and J ends lost 4 bases and 1 base respectively, with 12 bases between them. CDR3 length: 14 residues. CDR3 sequence: CASSQGHISYEQYF. The DNA of the CDR3 is TGTGCCAGCAGCCAGGGACATATTTCCTACGAGCAGTACTTC.

The CDR3 region has the DNA TGTGCCAGCAGCTCTGGATACCAGGGGAAAAAACTGTTTTTT. Translating gives CASSSGYQGKKLFF. The chain recombines TRBV7-9 with TRBJ1-4, with D perhaps matching TRBD1 (6 bases). Per germline, CDR1 SEHNR and CDR2 FQNEAQ (reference sequence). This CDR3 region has 14 residues. V lost 4 bases and J 9 bases, leaving 15 bases between the germline ends. Looking up the rest from reference TRBV7-9 and TRBJ1-4 gives the full variable domain: DTGVSQNPRHKITKRGQNVTFRCDPISEHNRLYWYRQTLGQGPEFLTYFQNEAQLEKSRLLSDRFSAERPKGSFSTLEIQRTEQGDSAMYLCASSSGYQGKKLFFGSGTQLSVL.

This clonotype has only a few counts. V usage is TRBV3-1 and J usage is TRBJ2-7; D is ambiguous. With 1 base removed from V and 1 base from J, the gap between germline ends came to 11 bases. Germline V gene sequence: CDR1 LGHDT, CDR2 YNNKEL (reference sequence). The CDR3 extends over 15 amino acids. The CDR3 reads CASSQVFQQSYEQYF. CDR3 DNA sequence: TGTGCCAGCAGCCAAGTGTTTCAACAGTCCTACGAGCAGTACTTC.

This clonotype was detected a few times. The rearrangement joins TRBV5-1 to TRBJ2-7; D is ambiguous. V gave up 7 bases and J gave up 1 base, with 9 bases separating them. Germline values: CDR1 SGHRS, CDR2 YFSETQ. This CDR3 has 12 amino acids. DNA of the CDR3: TGCGCCAGCGGTCTTATGTCCTACGAGCAGTACTTC. It encodes CASGLMSYEQYF.